What follows are 4 T cell receptor beta chains derived from one specimen sequenced in a study of T cell clonotyping in hematopoietic cell transplantation. The protocol was immunoSEQ multiplex PCR, while the TCRdb copy is restricted to in-frame clones and leaves out a portion. Counted here are under 13,000 clones, around 90% occurring once; the ten biggest clones make up 35% to 45%. The source was PBMCs, collected 180 days after allogeneic stem cell transplant. These receptors all stem from a male patient aged 55 to 70 who had an allogeneic stem cell transplant from an unrelated donor, so the T cells may come from the graft donor. Some clones in this sample may be carry-over from other donors' samples.

V is TRBV5-6 and J is TRBJ1-5; 9 nucleotides match TRBD1. Germline V gene data show CDR1 as SGHDT and CDR2 as YYEEEE. This CDR3 contains 16 residues. V lost 1 base and J lost 4; bases outside the gene matches: 6. The CDR3 spells CASSLFMTGGNQPQHF. The CDR3, as DNA: TGTGCCAGCAGCTTGTTTATGACAGGGGGTAATCAGCCCCAGCATTTT.

The chain employs TRBV9 and TRBJ2-3, with 8 bases identical to TRBD1. Germline assignment: CDR1 SGDLS and CDR2 YYNGEE. The length of the CDR3 is 17 residues. J lost 1 base, V lost 3 bases, and 10 bases had no gene match. The CDR3 reads CASSAYGQGAGTDTQYF. The DNA of the CDR3 is TGTGCCAGCAGCGCCTACGGACAGGGAGCGGGCACAGATACGCAGTATTTT.

This clone is medium-sized within its sample. V is TRBV18 and J is TRBJ2-7; D is unresolved. The CDR3 contains 12 residues. Trimming pared 3 bases from V and 6 bases from J, leaving 9 bases between. Germline-derived CDR1 and CDR2 are KGHSH and LQKENI. The CDR3 protein is CASSPEMVEQYF. The CDR3 region has the DNA TGTGCCAGCTCACCCGAAATGGTCGAGCAGTACTTC.

The chain couples TRBV18 to TRBJ2-3; perhaps TRBD2 as D (7 bases). The V and J ends lost 0 bases and 0 bases respectively, with 13 bases between them. Germline CDR1 reads KGHSH; CDR2 reads LQKENI. This CDR3 comprises 17 residues. The chain's CDR3 is CASSPPYGGASTDTQYF. The CDR3 nucleotides are TGTGCCAGCTCACCACCGTATGGGGGGGCCAGCACAGATACGCAGTATTTT.